This passage covers 27 T cell receptor beta chains from one sample sequenced in a study of identical twins. TCRdb redid the calling of the 5' RACE reads with MiXCR, one entry per CDR3 protein. The table lists roughly 770,000 distinct CDR3 sequences, 15% to 20% of them singletons. The data were also submitted as part of a second study, on T cells expressing NK-cell markers.

The sequenced material came from PBMCs. These receptors all come from a woman aged 18-29 years in good health.

V is TRBV5-1 and J is TRBJ2-2, with TRBD1 identical over 8 bases. The CDR3 is 16 amino acids. V shed 4 bases and J 6 bases; nucleotides not matched to a gene: 11. Germline CDR1 and CDR2: SGHRS and YFSETQ. CDR3 DNA: TGCGCCAGCAGCGTGCAGGGGGCGCAGATCCCCGGGGAGCTGTTTTTT. Translating gives CASSVQGAQIPGELFF. The full variable domain, in which reference TRBV5-1 and TRBJ2-2 provide the parts outside the CDR3, is KAGVTQTPRYLIKTRGQQVTLSCSPISGHRSVSWYQQTPGQGLQFLFEYFSETQRNKGNFPGRFSGRQFSNSRSEMNVSTLELGDSALYLCASSVQGAQIPGELFFGEGSRLTVL.

This clonotype came up a few times. The chain uses TRBV7-2 and TRBJ2-7; the D gene is possibly TRBD2 (6 bases). V was clipped by 5 bases and J by 3 bases, with 11 bases between them. The CDR3 is 13 amino acids. The V gene's germline CDR1 is SGHTA and CDR2 FQGNSA. CDR3 amino acids: CASSEDYHYEQYF. The CDR3 DNA reads as TGTGCCAGCAGCGAGGACTACCACTACGAGCAGTACTTC.

This clonotype was detected only a few times. The genes are TRBV12-3 or TRBV12-4 and TRBJ2-3; TRBD2 is a possible D gene (6 bases). CDR3 length: 14 amino acids. Deletions cut 3 bases from V and 6 bases from J, with 13 bases between. The CDR3 loop reads CASSFGGLGDTQYF. The CDR3 DNA reads TGTGCCAGCAGTTTTGGAGGGCTCGGGGATACGCAGTATTTT.

This clonotype was picked up a small number of times. The chain has TRBV20-1 and TRBJ2-1; D gene unclear. The CDR3 length is 11 residues. The germline CDR1 and CDR2 sequences are DFQATT and SNEGSKA (reference sequence). V lost 7 bases and J 3 bases, leaving 7 bases between the germline ends. The CDR3 DNA reads TGCAGTGTCCCAGTCTACAATGAGCAGTTCTTC. It codes for CSVPVYNEQFF.

This chain joins TRBV11-2 and TRBJ2-7; D is possibly TRBD1 (5 bases). CDR1 and CDR2 (germline): SGHAT, FQNNGV. This CDR3 has 14 amino acids. The ends were cut back, 6 bases at V and 6 bases at J, with 18 bases in the middle. CDR3 DNA: TGTGCCAGCAGTCAACATGCGGTGGGGCTCGAGCAGTACTTC. The encoded protein is CASSQHAVGLEQYF.

The V gene is TRBV5-6, the J gene TRBJ2-7, with no clear D. The V gene's germline CDR1 is SGHDT and CDR2 YYEEEE. This CDR3 contains 11 residues. V gave up 4 bases and J gave up 5 bases, with 7 bases separating them. The CDR3: CASSVQDEQYF. In DNA form, the CDR3 reads TGTGCCAGCAGCGTACAAGACGAGCAGTACTTC. Full variable domain (outside the CDR3, taken from reference TRBV5-6 and TRBJ2-7): DAGVTQSPTHLIKTRGQQVTLRCSPKSGHDTVSWYQQALGQGPQFIFQYYEEEERQRGNFPDRFSGHQFPNYSSELNVNALLLGDSALYLCASSVQDEQYFGPGTRLTVT.

V is TRBV12-3 or TRBV12-4 and J is TRBJ2-7; 9 positions agree with TRBD1. The V and J ends lost 4 bases and 5 bases, in that order; junction bases with no gene match: 6. The CDR3 runs to 14 residues. The CDR3 loop reads CASSYRGLGHEQYF. DNA for the CDR3: TGTGCCAGCAGTTACAGGGGGCTCGGCCACGAGCAGTACTTC.

This clonotype was picked up a small number of times. V gene TRBV7-9 combines with J gene TRBJ2-1; D possibly corresponds to TRBD2 (6 bases). Germline lookup yields CDR1 SEHNR and CDR2 FQNEAQ (reference sequence). V was cut by 8 bases and J by 5 bases, with 16 bases left in between. This CDR3 comprises 14 residues. The CDR3 region has the DNA TGTGCCAGCGGAGTCCGCGGGAACGACAATGAGCAGTTCTTC. Its translation: CASGVRGNDNEQFF. Full variable domain (outside the CDR3, taken from reference TRBV7-9 and TRBJ2-1): DTGVSQNPRHKITKRGQNVTFRCDPISEHNRLYWYRQTLGQGPEFLTYFQNEAQLEKSRLLSDRFSAERPKGSFSTLEIQRTEQGDSAMYLCASGVRGNDNEQFFGPGTRLTVL.

J is TRBJ1-1 and V is TRBV12-3 or TRBV12-4, with TRBD1 as a possible D gene (5 bases). The ends were cut back, 7 bases at V and 5 bases at J, with 11 bases in the middle. The CDR3 runs 12 residues. CDR3 sequence: CASIIGGTEAFF. The DNA for the CDR3 is TGTGCCAGCATCATCGGGGGGACTGAAGCTTTCTTT.

A note on this clonotype: Germline is not matched at one junction end, which may reflect a read error. V gene TRBV20-1 combines with J gene TRBJ2-5, with unresolved D. Per the germline V gene, CDR1 is DFQATT and CDR2 is SNEGSKA (reference sequence). The CDR3 has 14 amino acids. CDR3: CSARAQASQETLYF. CDR3 DNA: TGCAGTGCTAGAGCCCAGGCTTCCCAAGAGACCCTGTACTTC.

The chain links TRBV7-8 to TRBJ2-5; 12 bases fit TRBD1. Unmatched junction bases numbered 9, after V lost 2 bases and J lost 5 bases. There are 17 residues in the CDR3. CDR1 and CDR2 (germline): SGHVS, FQNEAQ. The DNA for the CDR3 is TGTGCCAGCAGCTTACCGACCGGGACAGGGGGCTCGGAGACCCAGTACTTC. Translation gives CASSLPTGTGGSETQYF.

This chain joins TRBV6-6 and TRBJ2-2; perhaps TRBD2 as D (6 bases). CDR3 length: 12 residues. Germline V lookup: CDR1 MNHNY, CDR2 SVGAGI (reference sequence). V dropped 6 bases and J dropped 6 bases, with 8 bases sitting between them. For the CDR3, the DNA is TGTGCCAGCAGCGCGGGGTCCGGGGAGCTGTTTTTT. It translates to CASSAGSGELFF.

This clonotype was observed a handful of times. The chain couples TRBV29-1 to TRBJ2-2; D possibly uses TRBD1 or TRBD2 (5 bases each). The CDR3 extends over 12 amino acids. Trimming cost V 3 bases and J 7 bases, with 9 bases left between them. Germline V gene lookup returns CDR1 SQVTM and CDR2 ANQGSEA. CDR3 amino acids: CSVDGGIGELFF. CDR3 DNA: TGCAGCGTTGATGGGGGAATCGGGGAGCTGTTTTTT.

This rearrangement joins TRBV5-1 to TRBJ2-3; tentatively, D is TRBD1 or TRBD2 (5 bases each). The V and J ends lost 6 bases and 4 bases respectively, with 18 bases between them. CDR3 length equals 15 residues. Germline CDR1 and CDR2: SGHRS and YFSETQ. CDR3 residues: CASTRPGPLPDTQYF. The CDR3 DNA sequence: TGCGCCAGCACCCGACCGGGACCCCTTCCAGATACGCAGTATTTT.

The chain couples TRBV12-3 or TRBV12-4 to TRBJ1-6, with D tentatively TRBD1 (6 bases). V gave up 1 base and J gave up 10 bases, with 23 bases separating them. This CDR3 has 18 amino acids. CDR3 bases: TGTGCCAGCAGTTTAGGGCCAACTCATCCTACAGGGCAATCACCCCTCCACTTT. Protein: CASSLGPTHPTGQSPLHF.

This clonotype was counted between two and nine times. The chain carries TRBV7-9 and TRBJ2-3, with D tentatively TRBD1 (6 bases). The germline V gene has CDR1 SEHNR and CDR2 FQNEAQ (reference sequence). The CDR3 has 11 amino acids. Trimming left V 3 bases short and J 9 bases short, with 7 bases between. This CDR3 is CASSFDRTQYF. The CDR3 DNA reads TGTGCCAGCAGCTTTGACAGGACGCAGTATTTT. The variable domain in full, completed from reference TRBV7-9 and TRBJ2-3, reads DTGVSQNPRHKITKRGQNVTFRCDPISEHNRLYWYRQTLGQGPEFLTYFQNEAQLEKSRLLSDRFSAERPKGSFSTLEIQRTEQGDSAMYLCASSFDRTQYFGPGTRLTVL.

The chain joins TRBV20-1 to TRBJ2-3; 7 nucleotides match TRBD1. V shed 4 bases, J shed 11 bases, and the junction held 6 bases outside the gene matches. The CDR3 covers 11 residues. CDR1 is DFQATT, CDR2 SNEGSKA, per germline (reference sequence). The chain's CDR3 is CSATDRDGQYF. The CDR3, as DNA: TGCAGTGCTACCGACAGGGATGGGCAGTATTTT.

This clonotype was found a few times. The rearrangement links TRBV11-2 to TRBJ2-1; 11 positions agree with TRBD2. V trimming: 4 bases; J trimming: 7 bases; junction bases outside the gene matches: 9. CDR1 SGHAT and CDR2 FQNNGV come from the germline V gene. The CDR3 is made up of 16 amino acids. DNA of the CDR3: TGTGCCAGCAGCTCTCCTACTAGCGGGAGTCGAAATGAGCAGTTCTTC. Protein product: CASSSPTSGSRNEQFF.

In its sample, this clonotype was seen many times. The CDR3 reads CASRRGNTIYF. Written as DNA, the CDR3 is TGTGCCAGCAGGCGAGGGAACACCATATATTTT. The chain carries TRBV12-3 or TRBV12-4 and TRBJ1-3; D is undetermined. CDR3 length equals 11 residues. Trimming pared 6 bases from V and 7 bases from J, leaving 7 bases between.

This chain links TRBV12-3 or TRBV12-4 with TRBJ2-7; TRBD2 is a possible D gene (6 bases). The CDR3 spans 13 residues. With 3 bases removed from V and 9 bases from J, the gap between germline ends came to 15 bases. CDR3 bases: TGTGCCAGCAGTTTTCCCGGGAGTACCGCGCAGTACTTC. Its translation: CASSFPGSTAQYF.

There are many counts of this clonotype. V is TRBV12-3 or TRBV12-4 and J is TRBJ2-7; 8 nucleotides agree with TRBD1. V trimming: 6 bases; J trimming: 6 bases; junction bases outside the gene matches: 16. The CDR3 contains 16 residues. The CDR3 sequence is CASSSQPGTGVSEQYF. The CDR3 nucleotides are TGTGCCAGCAGCAGCCAACCCGGGACAGGCGTATCCGAGCAGTACTTC.

The CDR3 DNA sequence: TGCAGTGCCCGACCCCTGACTAGCGGTGTCTACGAGCAGTACTTC. Protein sequence: CSARPLTSGVYEQYF. This chain uses TRBV20-1 with TRBJ2-7; 9 nucleotides line up with TRBD2. From germline, CDR1 is DFQATT and CDR2 SNEGSKA (reference sequence). This CDR3 is built from 15 residues. J lost 3 bases, V lost 6 bases, and 12 bases had no gene match.

This rearrangement joins TRBV27 to TRBJ2-5, with D hard to call. Germline loops: CDR1 MNHEY, CDR2 SMNVEV (reference sequence). The V gene lost 2 bases and the J gene lost 4 bases, with 11 bases spanning the gap. This CDR3 is built from 14 residues. The CDR3 reads CASSLGTPPETQYF. The CDR3 DNA is TGTGCCAGCAGTTTAGGAACGCCGCCAGAGACCCAGTACTTC.

This clonotype has only a few counts. The chain recombines TRBV15 with TRBJ2-7; no clear D gene. The germline V and J ends were trimmed by 3 bases and 5 bases, with 11 bases remaining between them. Germline lookup yields CDR1 LNHNV and CDR2 YYDKDF (reference sequence). The CDR3 totals 13 residues. The chain's CDR3 is CATSSSRRHEQYF. The CDR3 region has the DNA TGTGCCACCAGCAGCTCCAGGCGCCACGAGCAGTACTTC.

The rearrangement links TRBV5-1 to TRBJ2-3; 12 bases are a match to TRBD2. Germline CDR1 and CDR2: SGHRS and YFSETQ. This CDR3 comprises 17 residues. V gave up 4 bases and J gave up 2 bases; unmatched junction bases: 8. The CDR3: CASSPLTSGGLTDTQYF. CDR3 DNA sequence: TGCGCCAGCAGCCCCCTGACTAGCGGGGGCCTCACAGATACGCAGTATTTT.

The V gene is TRBV10-3, the J gene TRBJ2-1; possible D gene TRBD2, 6 bases. V dropped 6 bases and J dropped 2 bases, with 20 bases sitting between them. This CDR3 region has 17 residues. CDR1 and CDR2 (germline): ENHRY, SYGVKD. This chain's CDR3 is CAIRASLLAGPYNEQFF. DNA for the CDR3: TGTGCCATCAGAGCTTCCCTACTAGCCGGCCCCTACAATGAGCAGTTCTTC.

There are a few counts of this clonotype. This rearrangement joins TRBV11-2 to TRBJ2-7; 9 bases agree with TRBD2. The germline gives CDR1 SGHAT, CDR2 FQNNGV. This CDR3 has 14 amino acids. Unmatched junction bases numbered 6, after V lost 6 bases and J lost 3 bases. CDR3 loop: CASRMSGRRYEQYF. Here the CDR3 DNA reads TGTGCCAGCAGGATGAGCGGGAGGCGCTACGAGCAGTACTTC.